This TCR beta chain was sequenced in a study of T cell repertoires in cytomegalovirus infection. Each CDR3 protein is one row after TCRdb ran MiXCR on the reads. The sample holds about 740,000 distinct CDR3 sequences; less than 40% are singletons and the top ten take around 3%. Sequenced material: PBMCs. The sequence was obtained from a human donor in good health (CMV status not recorded). Some clones in this sample may be carry-over from other donors' samples.

As DNA, the CDR3 is TGTGCCAGCAGCTTGGAACGGGGGGAAGAGACCCAGTACTTC. Translating it yields CASSLERGEETQYF. The rearrangement uses TRBV5-7 and TRBJ2-5; TRBD2 agrees at 7 bases. Being an ORF, TRBV5-7 has a function that is uncertain. This CDR3 has 14 amino acids. The ends lost 0 bases at V and 3 bases at J; junction bases unmatched: 2.